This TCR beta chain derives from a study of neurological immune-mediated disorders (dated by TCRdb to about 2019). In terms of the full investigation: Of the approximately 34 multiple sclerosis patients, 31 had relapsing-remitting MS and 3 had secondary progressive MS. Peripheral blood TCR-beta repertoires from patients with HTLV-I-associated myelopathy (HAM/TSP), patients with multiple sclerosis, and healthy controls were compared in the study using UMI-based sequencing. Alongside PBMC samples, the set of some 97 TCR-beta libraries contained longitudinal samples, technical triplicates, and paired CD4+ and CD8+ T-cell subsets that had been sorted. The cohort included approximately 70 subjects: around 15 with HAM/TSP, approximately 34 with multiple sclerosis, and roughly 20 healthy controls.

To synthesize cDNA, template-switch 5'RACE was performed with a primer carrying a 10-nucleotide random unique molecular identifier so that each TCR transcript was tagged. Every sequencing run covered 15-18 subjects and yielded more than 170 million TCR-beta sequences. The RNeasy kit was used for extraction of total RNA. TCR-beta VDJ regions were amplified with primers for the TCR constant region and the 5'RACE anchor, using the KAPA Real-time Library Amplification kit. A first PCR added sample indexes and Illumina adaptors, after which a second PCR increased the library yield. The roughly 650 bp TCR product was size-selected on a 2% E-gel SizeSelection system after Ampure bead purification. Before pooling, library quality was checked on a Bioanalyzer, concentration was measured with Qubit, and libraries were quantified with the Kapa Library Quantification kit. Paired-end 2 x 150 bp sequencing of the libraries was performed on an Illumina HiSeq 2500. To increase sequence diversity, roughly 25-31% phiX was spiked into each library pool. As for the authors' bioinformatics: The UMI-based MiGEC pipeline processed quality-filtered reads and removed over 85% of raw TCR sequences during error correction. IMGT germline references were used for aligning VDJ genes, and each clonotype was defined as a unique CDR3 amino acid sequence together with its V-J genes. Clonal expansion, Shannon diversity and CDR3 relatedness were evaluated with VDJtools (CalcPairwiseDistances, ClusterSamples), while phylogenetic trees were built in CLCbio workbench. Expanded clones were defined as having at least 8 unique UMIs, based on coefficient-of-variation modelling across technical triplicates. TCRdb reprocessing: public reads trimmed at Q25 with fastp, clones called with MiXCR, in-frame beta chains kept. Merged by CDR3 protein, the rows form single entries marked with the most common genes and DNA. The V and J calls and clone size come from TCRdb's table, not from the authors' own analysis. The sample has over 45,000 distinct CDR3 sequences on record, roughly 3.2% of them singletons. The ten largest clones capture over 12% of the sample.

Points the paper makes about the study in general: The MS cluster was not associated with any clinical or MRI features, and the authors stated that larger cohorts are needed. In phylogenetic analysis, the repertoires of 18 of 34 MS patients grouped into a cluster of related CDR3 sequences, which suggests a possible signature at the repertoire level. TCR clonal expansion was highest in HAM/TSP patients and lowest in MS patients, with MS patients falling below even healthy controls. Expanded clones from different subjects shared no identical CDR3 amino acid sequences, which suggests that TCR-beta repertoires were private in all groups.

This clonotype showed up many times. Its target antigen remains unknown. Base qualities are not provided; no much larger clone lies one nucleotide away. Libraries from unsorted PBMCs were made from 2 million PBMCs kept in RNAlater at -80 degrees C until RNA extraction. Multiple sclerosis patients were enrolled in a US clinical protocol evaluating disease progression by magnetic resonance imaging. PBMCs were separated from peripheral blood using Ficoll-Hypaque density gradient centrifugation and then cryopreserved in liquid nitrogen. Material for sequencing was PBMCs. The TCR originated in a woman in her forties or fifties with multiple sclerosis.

The CDR3 region reads CASSPLVDRSNSYEQYF. In nucleotides, the sequence is TGTGCCAGCAGCCCCCTCGTCGACAGGTCCAACTCCTACGAGCAGTACTTC. The receptor chain draws on TRBV7-8 and TRBJ2-7; the D gene is perhaps TRBD1, from 6 matching bases. Via the germline V gene, CDR1 is SGHVS and CDR2 FQNEAQ. Measured from the cysteine to the phenylalanine, the CDR3 is 17 residues long. The retained sequence is limited to the CDR3, 51 bases, with the frame set at the first base. The V end loses 5 bases and the J end loses 0 bases, and a stretch of 20 bases separates them.